The clone carrying this TCR beta chain was seen just once. What it binds is not known. Germline V gene lookup returns CDR1 SEHNR and CDR2 FQNEAQ (reference sequence). CDR3 length: 16 amino acids. V shed 4 bases and J 7 bases; nucleotides not matched to a gene: 11. This entry comes from a study of cytomegalovirus exposure and HLA in healthy donors. General study results and limits: For most TCR beta V segments, an earlier analysis put the productive rate at about 87% or about 30% of the time. Reported results showed that the classifier diagnosed cytomegalovirus status with high specificity and sensitivity.

A multiplex PCR was run with 60 Vbeta primers and 13 Jbeta primers. The assay was immunoSEQ multiplex PCR, and TCRdb's table has in-frame clones only and misses some. The sample lists about 150,000 clones, roughly 77% occurring once. V is TRBV7-9 and J is TRBJ2-1, with 9 nucleotides matching TRBD2. Specimen: PBMCs. The source is a man aged 30 to 39 in good health and CMV-seropositive. The CDR3 coding sequence is TGTGCCAGCAGCTCGGGGACTAGCAGGGGGAGGAATGAGCAGTTCTTC. This sequence encodes CASSSGTSRGRNEQFF.